Listed below are T cell receptor beta chains from one sample, sequenced in a study of CD8+CD57+ T cells in acquired aplastic anemia. TCRdb reprocessed the reads via MiXCR and lists one record per CDR3 protein. This table has about 180,000 distinct CDR3 sequences, 35% to 50% appearing once. The sequencing sample was made of sorted CD4+, CD8+, or CD8+CD57+ T cells (not recorded which) from PBMCs. The source is a human donor in good health. Both conserved end residues are part of each CDR3. A D gene is named only where the DNA matches it firmly. For some rows the clone size is stated as once, few or many, or as a class when expanded; others skip it.

clone_size j_call d_call v_call cdr3_nt cdr3_aa
many TRBJ2-5 TRBD1 TRBV12-3/TRBV12-4 TGTGCCAGCAGTTCGCACAGGGGGCCTGGAGAGACCCAGTACTTC CASSSHRGPGETQYF
- TRBJ1-2 - TRBV9 TGTGCCAGCAGTGAACAATCGGACATGCTCTATGGCTACACCTTC CASSEQSDMLYGYTF
- TRBJ2-7 - TRBV25-1 TGTGCAAGCAGTGGGAGTTGGGAAGGTTACTACGAGCAGTACTTC CASSGSWEGYYEQYF
many TRBJ1-4 - TRBV7-9 TGTGCCAGCAGCTTAGGGGAGGCAACTAATGAAAAACTGTTTTTT CASSLGEATNEKLFF
many TRBJ2-7 TRBD2 TRBV6-1 TGTGCTAGCAGGCCTAGCGGGAGTACAGTGCAGGACTACGAGCAGTACTTC CASRPSGSTVQDYEQYF
- TRBJ1-5 TRBD1 TRBV20-1 TGCAGTGCTTATCAGGGGGCGGGTCAGCCCCAGCATTTT CSAYQGAGQPQHF
many TRBJ2-2 - TRBV5-6 TGTGCCAGCAGCTTGAAAGGGCAATTCACCGGGGAGCTGTTTTTT CASSLKGQFTGELFF
- TRBJ2-5 - TRBV24-1 TGTGCCACCAGTGAATCGGGCAGTACCCAGTACTTC CATSESGSTQYF
- TRBJ2-3 TRBD1 TRBV6-1 TGTGCCAGCAAAGGAGACAGGGGGCGTACAGATACGCAGTATTTT CASKGDRGRTDTQYF
many TRBJ2-5 - TRBV19 TGTGCCAGTAGTATAGGCGTGACCCAGTACTTC CASSIGVTQYF
- TRBJ2-7 TRBD1 TRBV28 TGTGCCAGCAGCCTACAGGGGGGCCACGAGCAGTACTTC CASSLQGGHEQYF
few TRBJ2-6 - TRBV30 TGTGCCCAAACTGGAGGGCTTACCCTCTCTGGGGCCAACGTCCTGACTTTC CAQTGGLTLSGANVLTF
many TRBJ1-1 TRBD1 TRBV7-9 TGTGCCAGCAGCCCTAACAGGGGGGAGGCTTTCTTT CASSPNRGEAFF
- TRBJ1-1 - TRBV6-2/TRBV6-3 TGTGCCAGCAGTTACCGGTACGGGTGGGGGACACCGAACACTGAAGCTTTCTTT CASSYRYGWGTPNTEAFF
- TRBJ2-7 TRBD2 TRBV2 TGTGCCAGCAGTGAGCGGGGAGCGGGGGGGCTTGAGCAGTACTTC CASSERGAGGLEQYF
- TRBJ1-6 TRBD1 TRBV5-1 TGCGCCAGTTCACTAACAGGGGGCCATAATTCACCCCTCCACTTT CASSLTGGHNSPLHF
- TRBJ1-5 - TRBV6-2/TRBV6-3 TGTGCCAGCAGGGAAGGACAGTGGGTTAGCAATCAGCCCCAGCATTTT CASREGQWVSNQPQHF
- TRBJ2-3 - TRBV18 TGTGCCAGCTCACCGGGTAGCGCAGATACGCAGTATTTT CASSPGSADTQYF
few TRBJ1-2 TRBD1 TRBV5-4 TGTGCCAGCAGCCCGCGACAGGGTGTTTATGGCTACACCTTC CASSPRQGVYGYTF
- TRBJ2-7 - TRBV11-2 TGTGCCAGCAGCTTAGCCGGGGGTAAGCAGTACTTC CASSLAGGKQYF
once TRBJ2-5 TRBD1 TRBV4-1 TGCGCCAGCAGCCTTACCCTTGGGACAGGCAGGAGGGAGACCCAGTACTTC CASSLTLGTGRRETQYF
many TRBJ2-1 TRBD2 TRBV20-1 TGCAGTGCTAGGGGTAGCGGGAGATCAAACAATGAGCAGTTCTTC CSARGSGRSNNEQFF
many TRBJ1-1 - TRBV15 TGTGCCACCAGCAGAGCGGGGGGCACTGAAGCTTTCTTT CATSRAGGTEAFF
many TRBJ1-2 TRBD1 TRBV5-4 TGTGCCAGCAGCTTGCGGGACAGAGTACGTGGCTACACCTTC CASSLRDRVRGYTF
- TRBJ2-7 TRBD2 TRBV11-2 TGTGCCAGCAGCTTAGTTCTCCTAGCGGGGGGGACCTACGAGCAGTACTTC CASSLVLLAGGTYEQYF
- TRBJ1-2 TRBD1 TRBV24-1 TGTGCCACCAGTGATCGGTCAGGGGGCGGCTACACCTTC CATSDRSGGGYTF
- TRBJ2-3 TRBD2 TRBV12-3/TRBV12-4 TGTGCCAGCAGTCCCTACTGGCGGGAGGGCTCTAATACGCAGTATTTT CASSPYWREGSNTQYF
few TRBJ1-6 - TRBV2 TGTGCCAGCAGCCCGGGATCAGATAATTCACCCCTCCACTTT CASSPGSDNSPLHF
many TRBJ2-3 TRBD2 TRBV4-3 TGCGCCAGCAGCCGCCTACTAGCGGGAATTGCGAATACGCAGTATTTT CASSRLLAGIANTQYF
- TRBJ2-4 - TRBV18 TGTGCCAGCTCACCTTTGGAATCGGTCAAAAACATTCAGTACTTC CASSPLESVKNIQYF
many TRBJ2-7 TRBD2 TRBV6-5 TGTGCCAGCAGTTACAATCGGGGGGTCACCTACGAGCAGTACTTC CASSYNRGVTYEQYF
- TRBJ2-1 TRBD1 TRBV25-1 TGTGCCAGCAGCTCAGGGGGTTTCCTCAATGAGCAGTTCTTC CASSSGGFLNEQFF
- TRBJ2-7 TRBD2 TRBV10-3 TGTGCCATCAGTGAGGCCCTAGCGGGTAGCTCCTACGAGCAGTACTTC CAISEALAGSSYEQYF
many TRBJ2-7 TRBD2 TRBV7-9 TGTGCCAGCAGCCAAACTCCGCGACTAGCGGGAATCTACGAGCAGTACTTC CASSQTPRLAGIYEQYF
- TRBJ2-3 - TRBV29-1 TGCAGCGTCCGGGACGGAGGCACAGATACGCAGTATTTT CSVRDGGTDTQYF
- TRBJ2-7 - TRBV3-1 TGTGCCAGCAGCCACCTCTCTAAAGGCGGCTACGAGCAGTACTTC CASSHLSKGGYEQYF
many TRBJ2-7 - TRBV5-1 TGCGCCAGCAGCGAAATGACAGGAGGTCGCTACGAGCAGTACTTC CASSEMTGGRYEQYF
- TRBJ2-3 - TRBV14 TGTGCCAGCAGCCAGAATAGGGATACGCAGTATTTT CASSQNRDTQYF
- TRBJ2-2 - TRBV9 TGTGCCAGCAGCTCTTGGGCGGGGATCGTCGTCACCGGGGAGCTGTTTTTT CASSSWAGIVVTGELFF
- TRBJ2-1 TRBD2 TRBV20-1 TGCAGTGCTAGTATCCTAGCGGGGGAGATCAATGAGCAGTTCTTC CSASILAGEINEQFF
few TRBJ1-2 - TRBV10-3 TGTGCCATCAGTGTCCCCTCTGGCTACACCTTC CAISVPSGYTF
- TRBJ2-7 TRBD1 TRBV20-1 TGCAGTGCTAGGACCGACAGGGGCGGGTACGAGCAGTACTTC CSARTDRGGYEQYF
many TRBJ1-5 TRBD1 TRBV7-2 TGTGCCAGCAGCCTACAGGGACAGGGCCGCAATCAGCCCCAGCATTTT CASSLQGQGRNQPQHF
- TRBJ2-7 - TRBV6-2/TRBV6-3 TGTGCCAGCAGTTACTCGCGGGGCAGGGCGACCTACGAGCAGTACTTC CASSYSRGRATYEQYF
- TRBJ2-1 - TRBV11-1 TGTGCCAGCAGCTCCTCCCGGGCAAACAATGAGCAGTTCTTC CASSSSRANNEQFF
many TRBJ2-7 TRBD1 TRBV20-1 TGCAGTGCTAGAGTCCTGGGACAGGGGAGGGCCTACGAGCAGTACTTC CSARVLGQGRAYEQYF
many TRBJ2-5 TRBD2 TRBV5-1 TGCGCCAGCAGCTTGGTGCGGGGGAAGAAGACCCAGTACTTC CASSLVRGKKTQYF
- TRBJ1-1 - TRBV29-1 TGCAGCGTTGTACAGCTTGAAGCTTTCTTT CSVVQLEAFF
- TRBJ1-2 TRBD1 TRBV5-1 TGCGCCAGCAGCTTGGGAACAGGGGTGGGCTATGGCTACACCTTC CASSLGTGVGYGYTF
- TRBJ2-2 TRBD2 TRBV20-1 TGCAGTGCTAGAGATCCGGGACTAGCGGCCGGGGAGCTGTTTTTT CSARDPGLAAGELFF
- TRBJ2-2 - TRBV15 TGTGCCACCAGGTTGGGCGGGACAGACACCGGGGAGCTGTTTTTT CATRLGGTDTGELFF
few TRBJ2-7 TRBD2 TRBV20-1 TGCAGTGCTCTGAGGACTAGCGGGAGCGGCGAGCAGTACTTC CSALRTSGSGEQYF
many TRBJ2-7 - TRBV9 TGTGCCAGCAGCCTGGGGCCACGAAGCTCCTACGAGCAGTACTTC CASSLGPRSSYEQYF
many TRBJ1-6 TRBD1 TRBV19 TGTGCCAGTACGGAGGGACAGGGGCGATCACCCCTCCACTTT CASTEGQGRSPLHF